A selection of T cell receptor beta chains follows, all from one sample in a study of radiotherapy plus CTLA-4 blockade in lung cancer. The protocol was immunoSEQ multiplex PCR, while the TCRdb copy is restricted to in-frame clones and leaves out a portion. Of more than 90,000 clones listed, about four fifths are singletons. Source: peripheral blood, taken from a patient treated with radiotherapy plus ipilimumab. The receptors shown here come from a human donor with non-small cell lung cancer that progressed on radiotherapy plus ipilimumab. CDR3s include the opening cysteine and the closing phenylalanine or tryptophan. D genes are given only for firm matches. A clone size is listed for some rows: how often the clone was seen (once, few, many), or a class if it is expanded.

d_gene: .; v_gene: TRBV9; j_gene: TRBJ2-5; abundance: .; CDR3aa: CASSRSGAETQYF; CDR3nt: TGTGCCAGCAGCAGGAGCGGAGCAGAGACCCAGTACTTC
d_gene: TRBD1; v_gene: TRBV29-1; j_gene: TRBJ2-7; abundance: .; CDR3aa: CSVEGQGNEQYF; CDR3nt: TGCAGCGTTGAGGGACAGGGAAACGAGCAGTACTTC
d_gene: .; v_gene: TRBV6-4; j_gene: TRBJ2-3; abundance: .; CDR3aa: CASSETQDTDTQYF; CDR3nt: TGTGCCAGCAGTGAAACCCAGGACACAGATACGCAGTATTTT
d_gene: .; v_gene: TRBV19; j_gene: TRBJ1-1; abundance: once; CDR3aa: CASSTPWLGGTEAFF; CDR3nt: TGTGCCAGTAGTACCCCGTGGTTAGGGGGCACTGAAGCTTTCTTT
d_gene: .; v_gene: TRBV6-1; j_gene: TRBJ1-2; abundance: few; CDR3aa: CASSASRTGGRGYTF; CDR3nt: TGTGCCAGCAGCGCCTCTCGGACCGGGGGCAGGGGCTACACCTTC
d_gene: TRBD2; v_gene: TRBV7-7; j_gene: TRBJ2-7; abundance: once; CDR3aa: CASSPGLAGVYEQYF; CDR3nt: TGTGCTAGCAGCCCGGGACTAGCGGGAGTCTACGAGCAGTACTTC
d_gene: .; v_gene: TRBV6-1; j_gene: TRBJ1-2; abundance: .; CDR3aa: CASSERTKVPGGYTF; CDR3nt: TGTGCCAGCAGTGAAAGGACAAAGGTTCCGGGCGGCTACACCTTC
d_gene: TRBD1; v_gene: TRBV6-1; j_gene: TRBJ1-5; abundance: .; CDR3aa: CASRGDRLQPQHF; CDR3nt: TGTGCCAGCAGGGGGGACAGGTTGCAGCCCCAGCATTTT
d_gene: .; v_gene: TRBV2; j_gene: TRBJ2-7; abundance: .; CDR3aa: CASSEFPLSEQYF; CDR3nt: TGTGCCAGCAGTGAATTCCCTCTCTCCGAGCAGTACTTC
d_gene: TRBD2; v_gene: TRBV2; j_gene: TRBJ2-7; abundance: few; CDR3aa: CASRGTSGRAREQYF; CDR3nt: TGTGCCAGCCGCGGGACTAGCGGGAGGGCGAGGGAGCAGTACTTC
d_gene: .; v_gene: TRBV4-1; j_gene: TRBJ1-2; abundance: .; CDR3aa: CASSQDYGYTF; CDR3nt: TGCGCCAGCAGCCAAGACTATGGCTACACCTTC
d_gene: TRBD1; v_gene: TRBV5-1; j_gene: TRBJ1-2; abundance: .; CDR3aa: CASSPGQGNYGYTF; CDR3nt: TGCGCCAGTTCCCCGGGACAGGGGAACTATGGCTACACCTTC
d_gene: .; v_gene: TRBV19; j_gene: TRBJ2-5; abundance: once; CDR3aa: CASSRRLGSRETQYF; CDR3nt: TGTGCCAGTAGTCGGCGTTTGGGCAGCCGAGAGACCCAGTACTTC
d_gene: .; v_gene: TRBV5-1; j_gene: TRBJ2-5; abundance: once; CDR3aa: CASSLGPSQETQYF; CDR3nt: TGCGCCAGCAGCTTGGGCCCCAGCCAAGAGACCCAGTACTTC
d_gene: TRBD2; v_gene: TRBV5-1; j_gene: TRBJ2-7; abundance: .; CDR3aa: CASSPTGLADEQYF; CDR3nt: TGCGCCAGCAGCCCCACGGGACTAGCGGACGAGCAGTACTTC
d_gene: .; v_gene: TRBV27; j_gene: TRBJ2-5; abundance: .; CDR3aa: CASSHQETQYF; CDR3nt: TGTGCCAGCAGTCATCAAGAGACCCAGTACTTC